Below, 24 T cell receptor beta chains from the same sample are listed, as sequenced in a study of regulatory T cells in long-lasting Graves disease. Both iRepertoire HTBI primers and Arm-PCR of CDR3 regions were used to build the TCR beta libraries. TCRdb recomputed calls from the multiplex PCR reads with MiXCR, one row per CDR3 protein. The table records 600,000 to 650,000 distinct CDR3 sequences, around 15% of them present only once. The time point is: newly diagnosed GD, antithyroid drugs for less than 3 months. The TCR library was prepared using RNA isolated from PBMCs. These same data were also listed under a study on T cells in Graves' hyperthyroidism and ophthalmopathy.

Sequenced here: peripheral blood mononuclear cells (PBMCs), sampled at new diagnosis, from a patient treated with antithyroid drugs. The source of these receptors is a woman aged 25 to 39 with Graves disease.

The chain carries TRBV19 and TRBJ1-3; a possible D gene is TRBD1 (6 bases). Germline lookup yields CDR1 LNHDA and CDR2 SQIVND (reference sequence). This CDR3 region has 14 residues. V was trimmed by 8 bases and J by 2 bases, leaving 13 bases between them. Here the CDR3 DNA reads TGTGCCAGTTCAAGAGAGGGGGCTGGAAACACCATATATTTT. It is translated as CASSREGAGNTIYF. The variable domain in full, with the rest retrieved from reference TRBV19 and TRBJ1-3, is DGGITQSPKYLFRKEGQNVTLSCEQNLNHDAMYWYRQDPGQGLRLIYYSQIVNDFQKGDIAEGYSVSREKKESFPLTVTSAQKNPTAFYLCASSREGAGNTIYFGEGSWLTVV.

In this sample, this clonotype turned up many times. This chain uses TRBV2 with TRBJ1-2; TRBD1 matches 9 bases. Germline lookup yields CDR1 SNHLY and CDR2 FYNNEI. J gave up 8 bases and V 7 bases, and 5 bases lay outside the gene matches. This CDR3 contains 12 residues. The CDR3 region has the DNA TGTGCCAGCACCTATACAGGGGGCGGCTACACCTTC. It yields the protein CASTYTGGGYTF.

In its sample, this clonotype was seen many times. V gene TRBV7-9 combines with J gene TRBJ1-1, with D possibly being TRBD1 (5 bases). Germline CDR1 SEHNR, CDR2 FQNEAQ (reference sequence). The CDR3 runs 13 residues. Trimming took 4 bases from V and 4 from J, leaving 10 bases between them. The CDR3 nucleotides are TGTGCCAGCAGCTATGGGGACCTCACTGAAGCTTTCTTT. It encodes CASSYGDLTEAFF.

This clonotype was seen at least ten times. CDR3 sequence reads: CSALIPSGSDTQYF. Written as DNA, the CDR3 is TGCAGTGCTCTGATTCCTAGCGGATCAGATACGCAGTATTTT. V usage is TRBV20-1 and J usage is TRBJ2-3, with 7 bases identical to TRBD2. Germline values: CDR1 DFQATT, CDR2 SNEGSKA (reference sequence). The CDR3 spans 14 residues. Trimming took 5 bases from V and 4 from J; bases not matched to a gene: 9.

About this clonotype itself: A much larger clonotype is one base distant, so this may be a read error. The V call is TRBV10-3, the J call TRBJ2-2; TRBD2 agrees at 8 bases. Trimming removed 8 bases from V and 4 bases from J; junction bases left unmatched: 6. Germline V gives CDR1 ENHRY, CDR2 SYGVKD. The CDR3 is made up of 14 amino acids. The DNA of the CDR3 is TGTGCCATCCGCCGGGAGGGGAGCACCGGGGAGCTGTTTTTT. Translation: CAIRREGSTGELFF.

This clonotype turned up a few times. The V gene is TRBV7-9, the J gene TRBJ1-1; D gene uncertain. Germline CDR1 and CDR2: SEHNR and FQNEAQ (reference sequence). The germline V and J ends were trimmed by 5 bases and 2 bases, with 18 bases remaining between them. The CDR3 is 16 residues long. The CDR3 coding sequence is TGTGCCAGCAGCGCCCCCACTGGGGATCCAAACACTGAAGCTTTCTTT. Translating gives CASSAPTGDPNTEAFF.

Note on this clonotype: This may arise from a read error, as a much more abundant clone is one base away. The CDR3 region is CASSLGVASGKTDTQYF. CDR3 coding DNA: TGTGCCAGCAGCTTAGGAGTTGCGTCAGGGAAAACAGATACGCAGTATTTT. The chain links TRBV7-9 to TRBJ2-3; perhaps TRBD1 as D (5 bases). The germline V gene encodes CDR1 SEHNR and CDR2 FQNEAQ (reference sequence). The CDR3 extends over 17 amino acids. V lost 1 base and J 3 bases, leaving 17 bases between the germline ends.

This clonotype was picked up a small number of times. The CDR3 reads CASSFSRQETQYF. The CDR3 DNA is TGTGCCAGCAGCTTCAGTCGCCAAGAGACCCAGTACTTC. The chain couples TRBV7-2 to TRBJ2-5; D is unclear. The CDR3 length is 13 residues. The V and J ends lost 3 bases and 1 base respectively, with 6 bases between them. The germline gives CDR1 SGHTA, CDR2 FQGNSA.

This clonotype has a count of ten or more. This chain connects TRBV28 to TRBJ2-1, with D perhaps matching TRBD2 (5 bases). The CDR3 has 16 residues. V lost 3 bases and J lost 10, with 22 bases in between. Germline-derived CDR1 and CDR2 are MDHEN and SYDVKM. CDR3 protein: CASSFAQVLLTKEQFF. The CDR3 region has the DNA TGTGCCAGCAGTTTCGCCCAAGTTTTACTGACTAAGGAGCAGTTCTTC. Full variable domain (remainder filled in from reference TRBV28 and TRBJ2-1): DVKVTQSSRYLVKRTGEKVFLECVQDMDHENMFWYRQDPGLGLRLIYFSYDVKMKEKGDIPEGYSVSREKKERFSLILESASTNQTSMYLCASSFAQVLLTKEQFFGPGTRLTVL.

V and J are TRBV6-2 or TRBV6-3 and TRBJ2-1; unclear D gene. V was pared by 5 bases and J by 8 bases, with 22 bases between. The CDR3 is 16 residues long. Per the germline V gene, CDR1 is MNHEY and CDR2 is SVGEGT. The CDR3 region has the DNA TGTGCCAGCAGTCGGAGACAAGTCACCCCAAAGGATGAGCAGTTCTTC. This sequence encodes CASSRRQVTPKDEQFF.

This clonotype came up many times. The chain has TRBV7-2 and TRBJ2-1; 7 positions match TRBD2. The V gene end was trimmed by 5 bases and the J gene end by 10 bases; junction bases not matched to a gene: 5. This CDR3 contains 12 residues. CDR1 SGHTA and CDR2 FQGNSA come from the germline V gene. CDR3 in DNA: TGTGCCAGCAGCGTTAGCGGGTTGGAGCAGTTCTTC. This gives the protein CASSVSGLEQFF.

The chain joins TRBV11-2 to TRBJ2-3; either TRBD1 or TRBD2 may supply D (6 bases each). Germline V gives CDR1 SGHAT, CDR2 FQNNGV. The V end was cut by 6 bases, the J end by 3 bases, with 16 bases between. The CDR3 is made up of 15 amino acids. Written as DNA, the CDR3 is TGTGCCAGCAGTGAGGGGGGAGCTAAGACAGATACGCAGTATTTT. It yields the protein CASSEGGAKTDTQYF.

This chain connects TRBV5-1 to TRBJ1-1; D gene unclear. This CDR3 is built from 14 residues. Per the germline V gene, CDR1 is SGHRS and CDR2 is YFSETQ. The V end lost 4 bases, the J end lost 1 base, and 11 bases lay between the germline ends. The CDR3 protein is CASSPEVWNTEAFF. Here the CDR3 DNA reads TGCGCCAGCAGCCCCGAGGTTTGGAACACTGAAGCTTTCTTT.

This clonotype appeared many times. The chain has TRBV28 and TRBJ2-1, with no clear D. Germline-derived CDR1 and CDR2 are MDHEN and SYDVKM. Trimming pared 8 bases from V and 7 bases from J, leaving 15 bases between. The CDR3 totals 13 residues. The CDR3 reads CASGNRLENEQFF. DNA for the CDR3: TGTGCCAGCGGGAACAGACTCGAAAATGAGCAGTTCTTC.

Many counts were recorded for this clonotype. V is TRBV25-1 and J is TRBJ2-3; unclear D gene. The CDR3 sequence is 15 residues long. V was shortened by 1 base and J by 2 bases, with 10 bases between the two germline ends. The germline V gene has CDR1 MGHDK and CDR2 SYGVNS. CDR3 nucleotide sequence: TGTGCCAGCAGTGAATTGGGCAGAAACACAGATACGCAGTATTTT. Protein: CASSELGRNTDTQYF.

This clonotype was counted a few times. CDR3 nucleotide sequence: TGTGCCAGTAGTCCGGAACTAGCGGGAGTGATATATGAGCAGTTCTTC. Residues: CASSPELAGVIYEQFF. The chain employs TRBV19 and TRBJ2-1; 11 nucleotides agree with TRBD2. Germline V lookup: CDR1 LNHDA, CDR2 SQIVND (reference sequence). The CDR3 is made up of 16 amino acids. V dropped 5 bases and J dropped 8; count of bases not matched to a gene: 11.

This clonotype has more than one count but fewer than ten. It may be a read error: a sequence one base away is much more abundant. The gene calls are TRBV6-1 and TRBJ1-1; D is perhaps TRBD1 (6 bases). Germline V gene data show CDR1 as MNHNS and CDR2 as SASEGT. Trimming cost V 10 bases and J 4 bases, with 19 bases left between them. This CDR3 comprises 14 residues. CDR3 sequence (DNA): TGTGCCAACACAGAGGGGGGCACTAGCACTGAAGCTTTCTTT. It is translated as CANTEGGTSTEAFF.

V gene TRBV7-2 combines with J gene TRBJ2-1; 14 bases line up with TRBD2. The end of the DNA fits TRBJ2-5 better, so the J call may be wrong. Germline V lookup: CDR1 SGHTA, CDR2 FQGNSA. This CDR3 contains 17 residues. The CDR3 loop is CASSLDRLAGGLETQYF. The CDR3 nucleotides are TGTGCCAGCAGCTTAGATCGACTAGCGGGAGGGTTGGAGACCCAGTACTTC.

This clonotype has a count of ten or more. The rearrangement links TRBV27 to TRBJ1-2; D is possibly TRBD1 (6 bases). Trimming shortened V by 3 bases and J by 5 bases, and 16 bases separated the two germline ends. The germline gives CDR1 MNHEY, CDR2 SMNVEV (reference sequence). The CDR3 spans 15 residues. CDR3 region: CASSFSETGGYGYTF. The CDR3 nucleotides read TGTGCCAGCAGTTTTTCCGAGACAGGCGGATATGGCTACACCTTC.

The chain uses TRBV15 and TRBJ2-1; D is uncertain. V was pared by 4 bases and J by 8 bases, with 12 bases between. The CDR3 covers 13 residues. The germline CDR1 and CDR2 sequences are LNHNV and YYDKDF (reference sequence). CDR3 DNA: TGTGCCACCAGCACACTGGACCTCGATGAGCAGTTCTTC. It encodes CATSTLDLDEQFF.

This chain connects TRBV19 to TRBJ1-5; D unclear. CDR1 is LNHDA and CDR2 is SQIVND in the germline V gene (reference sequence). The CDR3 contains 16 residues. Trimming pared 3 bases from V and 7 bases from J, leaving 19 bases between. CDR3 bases: TGTGCCAGTAGTATCAGTGGTGGAGGGAACAAACAGCCCCAGCATTTT. Its protein product is CASSISGGGNKQPQHF.

This clonotype was detected many times. The chain is built from TRBV6-5 and TRBJ1-2; no reliable D call. CDR1 MNHEY and CDR2 SVGAGI come from the germline V gene. V lost 4 bases, J lost 1 base, and 7 bases lay in between. The CDR3 runs to 13 residues. The CDR3 DNA follows: TGTGCCAGCAGTTCGCGACATAACTATGGCTACACCTTC. Amino acids: CASSSRHNYGYTF.

This clonotype was observed many times. The chain uses TRBV20-1 and TRBJ1-5, with 11 bases aligning to TRBD1. Germline CDR1 reads DFQATT; CDR2 reads SNEGSKA (reference sequence). The CDR3 totals 14 residues. Trimming at V came to 6 bases and at J to 6 bases, leaving 7 bases not matched to a gene. In DNA form, the CDR3 reads TGCAGTGCAAATGGACAGGGGGCAGGTCAGCCCCAGCATTTT. Translating gives CSANGQGAGQPQHF.

The sample holds a few counts of this clonotype. This chain connects TRBV3-1 to TRBJ2-1; D ambiguous. The CDR3 is 15 amino acids. Germline-derived CDR1 and CDR2 are LGHDT and YNNKEL (reference sequence). Trimming took off 0 bases at V and 10 bases at J, with 16 bases between the two ends. The CDR3, as DNA: TGTGCCAGCAGCCAAGATAGTGTAGGCTTACGGGAGCAGTTCTTC. Translating it yields CASSQDSVGLREQFF.